This T cell receptor beta chain was identified in a study of shared clonotypes between healthy human individuals. CD8 cells regarded as naive lacked CD45RO, were positively chosen for CCR7, and omitted terminally differentiated effector memory CD45RA+ cells. With regard to this clone: Its antigen is not identified.

Study results and caveats: Naive subsets, compared against memory subsets, generally had larger estimated richness values. All-four-donor shared clonotypes had higher generation probabilities than non-shared clonotypes did.

CDR1 is SEHNR, CDR2 FQNEAQ, per germline (reference sequence). The CDR3 length is 12 residues. Trimming took 5 bases from V and 9 from J, leaving 11 bases between them. Every subset's genomic DNA went evenly onto several immunoSEQ plates. When replicate PCRs were run on sorted subsets, they used about 200 ng DNA, around 33,000 T cell genomes. Using immunoSEQ multiplex PCR, the repertoire was profiled, and TCRdb retains in-frame clones only, with some absent. Among just over 2,000,000 clones, about 95% were seen once, and the ten largest hold 1.1%. The sample comprised naive CD8+ T cells sorted from blood. This chain links TRBV7-9 with TRBJ2-1, with D possibly being TRBD2 (6 bases). The receptor's source is a man younger than 35 in good health. The CDR3: CASSTRGIEQFF. CDR3 sequence (DNA): TGTGCCAGCAGCACGCGGGGAATTGAGCAGTTCTTC.